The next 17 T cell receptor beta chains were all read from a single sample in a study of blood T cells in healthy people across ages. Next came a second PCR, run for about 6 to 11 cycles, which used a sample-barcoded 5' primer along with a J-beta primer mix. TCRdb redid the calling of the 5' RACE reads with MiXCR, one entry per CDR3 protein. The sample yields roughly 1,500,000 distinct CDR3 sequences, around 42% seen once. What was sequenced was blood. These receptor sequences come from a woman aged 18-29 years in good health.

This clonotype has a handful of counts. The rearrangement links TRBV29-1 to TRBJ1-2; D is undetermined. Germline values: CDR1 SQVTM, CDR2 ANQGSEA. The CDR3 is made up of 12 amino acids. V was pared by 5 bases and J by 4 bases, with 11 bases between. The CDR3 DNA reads TGCAGCGTTCCCTCGCCGAGCTATGGCTACACCTTC. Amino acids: CSVPSPSYGYTF.

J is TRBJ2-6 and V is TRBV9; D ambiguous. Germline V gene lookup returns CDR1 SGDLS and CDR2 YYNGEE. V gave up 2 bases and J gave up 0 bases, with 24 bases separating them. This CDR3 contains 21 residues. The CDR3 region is CASSVSRHRTPYVSGANVLTF. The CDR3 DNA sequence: TGTGCCAGCAGCGTGTCCCGCCACCGAACCCCGTACGTCTCTGGGGCCAACGTCCTGACTTTC.

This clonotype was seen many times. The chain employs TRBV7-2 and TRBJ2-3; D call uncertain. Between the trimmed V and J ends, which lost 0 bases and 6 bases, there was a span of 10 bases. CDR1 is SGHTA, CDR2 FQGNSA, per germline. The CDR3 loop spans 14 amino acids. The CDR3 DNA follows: TGTGCCAGCAGCTTAGCATCTTCTGACGATACGCAGTATTTT. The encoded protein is CASSLASSDDTQYF.

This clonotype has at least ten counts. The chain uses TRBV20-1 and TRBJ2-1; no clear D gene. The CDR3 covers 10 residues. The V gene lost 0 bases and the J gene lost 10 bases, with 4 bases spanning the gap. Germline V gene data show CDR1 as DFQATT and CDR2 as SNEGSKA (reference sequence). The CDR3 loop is CSAREDEQFF. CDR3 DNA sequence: TGCAGTGCTAGAGAGGACGAGCAGTTCTTC.

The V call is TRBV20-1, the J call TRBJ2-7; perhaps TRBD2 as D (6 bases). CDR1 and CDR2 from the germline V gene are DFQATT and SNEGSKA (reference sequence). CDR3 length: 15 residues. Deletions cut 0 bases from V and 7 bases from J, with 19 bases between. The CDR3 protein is CSARETGENLREQYF. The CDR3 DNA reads TGCAGTGCTAGAGAGACGGGAGAGAACCTACGTGAGCAGTACTTC.

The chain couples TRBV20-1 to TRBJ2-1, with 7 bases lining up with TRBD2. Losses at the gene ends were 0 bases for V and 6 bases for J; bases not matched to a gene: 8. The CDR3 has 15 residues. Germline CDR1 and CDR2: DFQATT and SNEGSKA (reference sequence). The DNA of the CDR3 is TGCAGTGCTAGAGATCAGCGACTAGCAGTCAATGAGCAGTTCTTC. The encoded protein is CSARDQRLAVNEQFF.

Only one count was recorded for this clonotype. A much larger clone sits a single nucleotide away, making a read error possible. The CDR3 sequence: CSVAGDRGHTEAFF. CDR3 nucleotide sequence: TGCAGCGTTGCAGGGGACAGGGGGCATACTGAAGCTTTCTTT. V and J are TRBV29-1 and TRBJ1-1, with 12 bases fitting TRBD1. V lost 4 bases, J lost 5 bases, and 5 bases stayed unmatched. Germline V gene sequence: CDR1 SQVTM, CDR2 ANQGSEA. This CDR3 has 14 amino acids.

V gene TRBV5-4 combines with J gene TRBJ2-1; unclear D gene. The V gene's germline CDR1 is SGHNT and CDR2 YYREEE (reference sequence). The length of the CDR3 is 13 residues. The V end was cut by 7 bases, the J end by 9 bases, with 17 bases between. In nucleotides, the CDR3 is TGTGCCAGCCATCAAGAGGCCTCGAGTGAGCAGTTCTTC. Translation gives CASHQEASSEQFF.

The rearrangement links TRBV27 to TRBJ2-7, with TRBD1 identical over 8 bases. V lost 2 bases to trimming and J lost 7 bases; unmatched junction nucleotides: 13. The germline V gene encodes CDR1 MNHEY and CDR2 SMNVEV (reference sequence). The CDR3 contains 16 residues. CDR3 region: CASSLRGDRLGNEQYF. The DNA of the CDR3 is TGTGCCAGCAGTTTAAGGGGGGACAGGCTGGGGAATGAGCAGTACTTC.

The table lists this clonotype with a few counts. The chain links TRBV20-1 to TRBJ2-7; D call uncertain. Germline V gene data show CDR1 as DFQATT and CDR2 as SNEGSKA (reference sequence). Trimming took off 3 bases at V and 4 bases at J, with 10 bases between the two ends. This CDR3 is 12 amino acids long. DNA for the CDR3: TGCAGTGCTAGCGATGACTCTTACGAGCAGTACTTC. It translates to CSASDDSYEQYF.

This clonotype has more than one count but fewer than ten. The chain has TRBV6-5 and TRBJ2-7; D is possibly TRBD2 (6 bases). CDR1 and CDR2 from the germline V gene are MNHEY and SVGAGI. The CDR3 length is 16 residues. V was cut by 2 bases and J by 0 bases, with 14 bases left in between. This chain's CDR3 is CASSYGLAPSSYEQYF. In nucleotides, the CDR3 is TGTGCCAGCAGTTACGGGCTAGCGCCAAGCTCCTACGAGCAGTACTTC.

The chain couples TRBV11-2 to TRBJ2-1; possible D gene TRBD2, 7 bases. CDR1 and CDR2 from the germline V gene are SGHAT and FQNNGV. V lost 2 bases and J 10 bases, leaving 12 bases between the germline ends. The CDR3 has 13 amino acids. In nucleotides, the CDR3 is TGTGCCAGCAGCTTAAGGGGGGGATTGGAGCAGTTCTTC. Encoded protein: CASSLRGGLEQFF.

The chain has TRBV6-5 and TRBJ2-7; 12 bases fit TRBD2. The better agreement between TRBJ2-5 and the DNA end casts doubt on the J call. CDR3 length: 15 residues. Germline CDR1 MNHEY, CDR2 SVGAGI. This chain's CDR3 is CASRLTSGSAGTQYF. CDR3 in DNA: TGTGCCAGCCGGTTGACTAGCGGGAGCGCAGGGACCCAGTACTTC.

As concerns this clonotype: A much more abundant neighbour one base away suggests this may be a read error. CDR3 nucleotide sequence: TGTGCCAGCAGTTATCAGGCGGGGGACACAGATACGCAGTATTTT. Translation: CASSYQAGDTDTQYF. This sequence joins TRBV2 and TRBJ2-3; TRBD2 aligns across 7 bases. CDR1 is SNHLY and CDR2 is FYNNEI in the germline V gene. Germline trimming cut 5 bases from V and 2 bases from J; bases unmatched to any gene: 7. This CDR3 contains 15 residues.

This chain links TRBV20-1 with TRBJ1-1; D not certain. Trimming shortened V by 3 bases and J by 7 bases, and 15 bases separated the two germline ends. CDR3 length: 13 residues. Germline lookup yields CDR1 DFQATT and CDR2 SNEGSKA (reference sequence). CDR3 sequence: CSARGRLEIEAFF. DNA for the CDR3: TGCAGTGCTAGGGGCCGATTGGAGATTGAAGCTTTCTTT.

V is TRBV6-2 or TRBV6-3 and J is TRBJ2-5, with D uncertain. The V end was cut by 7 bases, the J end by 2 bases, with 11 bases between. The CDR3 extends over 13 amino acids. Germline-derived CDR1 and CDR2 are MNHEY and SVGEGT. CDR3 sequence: CASTLDIQETQYF. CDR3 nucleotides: TGTGCCAGCACCCTGGATATACAAGAGACCCAGTACTTC.

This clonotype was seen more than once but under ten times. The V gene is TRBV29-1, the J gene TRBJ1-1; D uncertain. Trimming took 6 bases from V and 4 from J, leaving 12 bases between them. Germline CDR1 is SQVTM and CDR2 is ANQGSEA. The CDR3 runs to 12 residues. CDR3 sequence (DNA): TGCAGCGTCTCCGGGCTGGTCACTGAAGCTTTCTTT. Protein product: CSVSGLVTEAFF.